A selection of T cell receptor beta chains follows, all from one sample in a study of cytomegalovirus exposure and HLA in healthy donors. Assay: immunoSEQ multiplex PCR; the TCRdb copy retains only in-frame clones and omits some. This repertoire shows some 150,000 clones, roughly 80% found once; its top ten account for about 8.6%. Source material: PBMCs. The receptors were gathered from a woman between 50 and 59 years old in good health and CMV-seropositive. The CDR3 runs from the conserved cysteine through the conserved F or W. The D gene is left open where the match is weak. Not all rows give a size; the values are once, few, many and, for expanded clones, a class.

clone size	V gene	D gene	J gene	CDR3 DNA	CDR3 protein
-	TRBV6-1	-	TRBJ1-5	TGTGCAGCAGGGTTAGGCAATCAGCCCCAGCATTTT	CAAGLGNQPQHF
-	TRBV19	TRBD1	TRBJ2-2	TGTGCCAGTAGTTTCGGACAGGGTCTGACCGGGGAGCTGTTTTTT	CASSFGQGLTGELFF
-	TRBV27	-	TRBJ2-3	TGTGCCAGCAGTTTAGGTTTCAGGGCAGGGAGCACAGATACGCAGTATTTT	CASSLGFRAGSTDTQYF
-	TRBV30	-	TRBJ1-2	TGTGCCTCCAGGGATATCAACACCTTTAACTATGGCTACACCTTC	CASRDINTFNYGYTF
-	TRBV19	TRBD1	TRBJ1-5	TGTGCCAGTGCGGACAGGGCCCTTAGCAATCAGCCCCAGCATTTT	CASADRALSNQPQHF
-	TRBV19	-	TRBJ1-5	TGTGCCAGTAGGGAGGGCTGGGGTCAGCCCCAGCATTTT	CASREGWGQPQHF
-	TRBV28	-	TRBJ1-5	TGTGCCAGCAGTTTATCAGGCAGGATGCCCCAGCATTTT	CASSLSGRMPQHF
-	TRBV6-5	TRBD1	TRBJ1-1	TGTGCCAGCAGCCGACAGGGCCCGGGGACTGAAGCTTTCTTT	CASSRQGPGTEAFF
-	TRBV28	-	TRBJ1-2	TGTGCCAGCAGTATCACTCAAAGCGGCTATGGCTACACCTTC	CASSITQSGYGYTF
-	TRBV9	-	TRBJ1-1	TGTGCCAGCAGCGTTTACGGAGGGAACACTGAAGCTTTCTTT	CASSVYGGNTEAFF
-	TRBV11-2	-	TRBJ1-2	TGTGCCAGCAGCTTAGATGGAGGGTACTATGGCTACACCTTC	CASSLDGGYYGYTF
once	TRBV4-3	-	TRBJ1-3	TGCGCCAGCAGCCAAGGAACAGAGAGATATTTT	CASSQGTERYF
-	TRBV11-2	TRBD2	TRBJ2-7	TGTGCCAGCAGCAGGCCCGGGACTAGCGGGACTCCCTACGAGCAGTACTTC	CASSRPGTSGTPYEQYF
-	TRBV18	-	TRBJ1-2	TGTGCCAGCTCACCAGGCCGGGAGGGCTACACCTTC	CASSPGREGYTF
few	TRBV18	-	TRBJ1-2	TGTGCCAGCTCACAAGGAGAGTATGGCTACACCTTC	CASSQGEYGYTF
-	TRBV7-9	TRBD2	TRBJ2-2	TGTGCCAGCAGCTTACGGGGGACTAGCTACGGGGAGCTGTTTTTT	CASSLRGTSYGELFF
-	TRBV6-1	-	TRBJ1-1	TGTGCCAGCAGTGAAGGCTCCAGGGAGGAAGCACTTGAAGCTTTCTTT	CASSEGSREEALEAFF
-	TRBV6-5	-	TRBJ1-1	TGTGCCAGCAGTACAACAGTGAACACTGAAGCTTTCTTT	CASSTTVNTEAFF
-	TRBV10-1	-	TRBJ2-3	TGCGCCAGCAGTGAGTCTGGGCAGGGCACAGATACGCAGTATTTT	CASSESGQGTDTQYF
-	TRBV19	-	TRBJ2-2	TGTGCCAGTAGTAACAGGGCGACCGGGGAGCTGTTTTTT	CASSNRATGELFF
-	TRBV6-5	-	TRBJ1-1	TGTGCCAGCAGTTACTCGTTTTGGGGGCGCGACACTGAAGCTTTCTTT	CASSYSFWGRDTEAFF
-	TRBV27	-	TRBJ1-4	TGTGCCAGCAGTTTCTGGGGGGAAGAAAAACTGTTTTTT	CASSFWGEEKLFF
-	TRBV15	-	TRBJ2-7	TGTGCCACCAGCAGAGATCCTAGGGGGTCCTACGAGCAGTACTTC	CATSRDPRGSYEQYF
-	TRBV6-1	TRBD2	TRBJ2-2	TGTGCCAGCAGTGAACTAGCGGACACCGGGGAGCTGTTTTTT	CASSELADTGELFF
-	TRBV6-4	TRBD2	TRBJ2-2	TGTGCCAGTCGGCAACTCGCTAGCGGGGAGTCCGGGGAGCTGTTTTTT	CASRQLASGESGELFF
-	TRBV9	-	TRBJ2-2	TGTGCCAGCAGCCGGAGGTCCACGAACACCGGGGAGCTGTTTTTT	CASSRRSTNTGELFF
-	TRBV7-2	-	TRBJ2-5	TGTGCCAGCCGCAGGGGCCAAGAGACCCAGTACTTC	CASRRGQETQYF
-	TRBV2	TRBD1	TRBJ2-7	TGTGCCAGCAGTGACTCGGGACAGGGATTTTTTTCCTACGAGCAGTACTTC	CASSDSGQGFFSYEQYF
-	TRBV19	TRBD1	TRBJ1-1	TGTGCCAGTAGTATGGGGATTGGCGGCAGGGGGCCAACTGAAGCTTTCTTT	CASSMGIGGRGPTEAFF
-	TRBV29-1	-	TRBJ2-3	TGCAGCGTTCTACAGGTTAGGGACACAGATACGCAGTATTTT	CSVLQVRDTDTQYF